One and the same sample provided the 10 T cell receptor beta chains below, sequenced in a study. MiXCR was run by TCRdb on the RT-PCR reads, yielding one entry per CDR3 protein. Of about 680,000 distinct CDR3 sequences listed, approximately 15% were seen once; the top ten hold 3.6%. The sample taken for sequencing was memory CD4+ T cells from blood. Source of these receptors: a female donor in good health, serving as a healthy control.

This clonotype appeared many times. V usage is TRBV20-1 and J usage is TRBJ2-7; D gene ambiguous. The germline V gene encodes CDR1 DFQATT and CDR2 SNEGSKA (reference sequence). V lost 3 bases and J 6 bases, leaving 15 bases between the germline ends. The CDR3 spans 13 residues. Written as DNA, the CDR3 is TGCAGTGCTAGTCATCTCGGCAGGACCGAGCAGTACTTC. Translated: CSASHLGRTEQYF.

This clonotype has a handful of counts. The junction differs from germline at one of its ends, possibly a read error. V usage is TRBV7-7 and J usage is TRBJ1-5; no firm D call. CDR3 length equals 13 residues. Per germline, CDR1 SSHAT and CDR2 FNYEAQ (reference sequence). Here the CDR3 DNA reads TGTGCTAGCAGCAGGACGGACAATCAGCCCCAGCATTTT. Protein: CASSRTDNQPQHF.

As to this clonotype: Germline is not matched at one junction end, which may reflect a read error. DNA of the CDR3: TGTGCCAGCAGGTGGGGACAGGGAATTTCTAAGGAAAAACTGTTTTTT. The encoded protein is CASRWGQGISKEKLFF. The J gene is TRBJ1-4, the V gene TRBV12-3 or TRBV12-4, with 9 bases aligning to TRBD1. The CDR3 covers 16 residues.

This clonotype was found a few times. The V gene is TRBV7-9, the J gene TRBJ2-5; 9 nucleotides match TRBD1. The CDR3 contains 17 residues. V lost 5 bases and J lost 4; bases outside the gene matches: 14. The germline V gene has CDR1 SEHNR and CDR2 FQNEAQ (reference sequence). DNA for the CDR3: TGTGCCAGCAGCCCACTTCTGGGACAGGGATCGGGAGAGACCCAGTACTTC. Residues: CASSPLLGQGSGETQYF.

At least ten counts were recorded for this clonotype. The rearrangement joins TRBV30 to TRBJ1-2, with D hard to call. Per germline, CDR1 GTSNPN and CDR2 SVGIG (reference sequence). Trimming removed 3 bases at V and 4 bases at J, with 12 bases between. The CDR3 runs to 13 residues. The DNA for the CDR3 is TGTGCCTGGAGCAAGAAAAGTGGCTATGGCTACACCTTC. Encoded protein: CAWSKKSGYGYTF.

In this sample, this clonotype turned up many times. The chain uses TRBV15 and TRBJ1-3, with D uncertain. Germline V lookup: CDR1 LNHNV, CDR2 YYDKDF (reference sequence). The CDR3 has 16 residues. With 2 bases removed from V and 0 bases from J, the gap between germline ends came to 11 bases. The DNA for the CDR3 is TGTGCCACCAGCAGACTGGCGGGAGCCTCTGGAAACACCATATATTTT. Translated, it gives CATSRLAGASGNTIYF.

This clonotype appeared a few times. The CDR3 region has the DNA TGTGCCAGCAGCCAAGGTCTAGCGGGAACGTACGAGCAGTACTTC. Translation: CASSQGLAGTYEQYF. The chain recombines TRBV4-2 with TRBJ2-7; 9 bases line up with TRBD2. This CDR3 comprises 15 residues. Trimming removed 1 base from V and 4 bases from J; junction bases left unmatched: 5. Germline CDR1 reads LGHNA; CDR2 reads YNFKEQ.

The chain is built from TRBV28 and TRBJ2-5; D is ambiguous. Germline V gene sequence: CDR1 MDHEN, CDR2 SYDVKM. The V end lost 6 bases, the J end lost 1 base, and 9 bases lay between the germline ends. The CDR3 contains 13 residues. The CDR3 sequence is CASRWSIQETQYF. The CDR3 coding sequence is TGTGCCAGCAGATGGAGCATCCAAGAGACCCAGTACTTC.

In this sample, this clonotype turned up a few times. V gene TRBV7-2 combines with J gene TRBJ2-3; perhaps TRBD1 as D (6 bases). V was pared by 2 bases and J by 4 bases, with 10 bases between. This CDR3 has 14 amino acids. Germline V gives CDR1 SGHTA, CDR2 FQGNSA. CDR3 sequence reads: CASSLKGGPDTQYF. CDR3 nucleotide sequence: TGTGCCAGCAGCTTAAAAGGGGGTCCAGATACGCAGTATTTT.

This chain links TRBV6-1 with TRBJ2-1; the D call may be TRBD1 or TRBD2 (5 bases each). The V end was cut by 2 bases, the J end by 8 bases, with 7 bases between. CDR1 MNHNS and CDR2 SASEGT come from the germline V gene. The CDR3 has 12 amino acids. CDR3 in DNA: TGTGCCAGCAGTGAACGGGGCTATGAGCAGTTCTTC. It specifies CASSERGYEQFF.